Below, 2 T cell receptor beta chains from the same sample are listed, as sequenced in a study of long-term antiretroviral therapy in people with HIV (dated by TCRdb to 2021 to 2024). Sequencing of the TRB variable region was done with the immunoSEQ hsTCRB v3.0 assay at survey level resolution. TCRdb stores this immuneACCESS table with in-frame sequences only. Part of the clones is absent; in the studies checked, under half of the shortfall reflects unresolved V genes, and no reason is known for the rest. The sample table lists about 33,000 clones, more than 60% of them with a count of one. The ten biggest clones cover about 7.6% of the sample. Sample: unsorted PBMCs, taken 2 years after starting antiretroviral therapy. All receptors come from a woman aged 45 to 65 with HIV.

The rearrangement links TRBV7-2 to TRBJ1-6, with 7 bases that match TRBD1. CDR1 SGHTA and CDR2 FQGNSA come from the germline V gene. The CDR3 contains 14 residues. The trim removed 1 base at V and 7 bases at J, leaving 1 base unmatched. CDR3 nucleotide sequence: TGTGCCAGCAGCTTAGAACAGGGGAATTCACCCCTCCACTTT. Its protein is CASSLEQGNSPLHF.

This clone was observed a handful of times. The rearrangement links TRBV7-9 to TRBJ1-4; D call uncertain. Per the germline V gene, CDR1 is SEHNR and CDR2 is FQNEAQ (reference sequence). The CDR3 runs 14 residues. The V end lost 1 base, the J end lost 4 bases, and 7 bases lay between the germline ends. The CDR3 DNA follows: TGTGCCAGCAGCTTAGGGTTACTTAATGAAAAACTGTTTTTT. The encoded protein is CASSLGLLNEKLFF. Based on the CDR3 plus reference TRBV7-9 and TRBJ1-4, the full variable domain is DTGVSQNPRHKITKRGQNVTFRCDPISEHNRLYWYRQTLGQGPEFLTYFQNEAQLEKSRLLSDRFSAERPKGSFSTLEIQRTEQGDSAMYLCASSLGLLNEKLFFGSGTQLSVL.